The entry below describes one T cell receptor beta chain. Antigen unknown. A read error may account for a junction end that differs from germline. This record comes from a study of cytomegalovirus exposure and HLA in healthy donors. This CDR3 region has 15 residues. Germline V gene sequence: CDR1 SSHAT, CDR2 FNYEAQ (reference sequence). Both 60 Vbeta primers and 13 Jbeta primers went into the PCR. Clones were sequenced by immunoSEQ multiplex PCR, and TCRdb holds only the in-frame ones, with some missing. The repertoire holds about 140,000 clones, with roughly four fifths as singletons. Overall study findings and caveats: Sequencing depth roughly uniform across donors was assumed in presence/absence analyses. Specificity for CMV antigens was confirmed in vitro for a few of the CMV-associated chains. Indistinguishability led to the exclusion of some V segments, TRBV6-2 and TRBV6-3 included. Among TCR beta chains, those listed as cytomegalovirus-associated numbered over 150.

Sample: PBMCs. The sequence came from a man younger than 35 in good health and CMV-seropositive. The chain has TRBV7-7 and TRBJ1-4; weak D call: TRBD1 (6 bases). CDR3 sequence: CASSLGGQSNEKLFF. The CDR3 nucleotides read TGTGCTAGCAGCTTAGGAGGACAGTCTAATGAAAAACTGTTTTTT.